This T cell receptor beta chain was sequenced during a study of blood T cell repertoires in COVID-19. At the level of the study: Donors in the United States, Italy and Spain gave samples during acute or convalescent COVID-19.

The V gene lost 4 bases and the J gene lost 8 bases, with 15 bases spanning the gap. Germline CDR1 reads SGHKS; CDR2 reads YYEKEE (reference sequence). This CDR3 has 13 amino acids. Using immunoSEQ multiplex PCR, the repertoire was profiled, and TCRdb retains in-frame clones only, with some absent. Of over 150,000 clones in the sample, 65% to 90% were seen once. The gene calls are TRBV5-5 and TRBJ1-2; D possibly corresponds to TRBD1 (5 bases). The origin of this receptor is a human donor in a cohort sampled during active COVID-19. The sequencing sample was made of peripheral blood. As DNA, the CDR3 is TGTGCCAGCAGCCGGACCCGACAGAGCGGCTACACCTTC. Translating it yields CASSRTRQSGYTF.